One and the same sample provided the 20 T cell receptor beta chains below, sequenced in a study of blood T cell repertoires in COVID-19. TCRdb keeps only in-frame clones here, not all; method: immunoSEQ multiplex PCR. Of about 320,000 clones listed, roughly 90% are singletons. Sequences were obtained from PBMCs or T cells enriched from blood (not recorded which). Source of these receptors: a man in his 60s who had recovered from COVID-19.

The chain combines TRBV28 with TRBJ2-7; 10 bases match TRBD1. Germline V CDR1 and CDR2: MDHEN, SYDVKM. This CDR3 contains 14 residues. The trim removed 7 bases at V and 3 bases at J, leaving 6 bases unmatched. The CDR3 loop reads CASTLGDRGYEQYF. CDR3 DNA: TGTGCCAGCACCCTAGGGGACAGGGGCTACGAGCAGTACTTC. Looking up the rest from reference TRBV28 and TRBJ2-7 gives the full variable domain: DVKVTQSSRYLVKRTGEKVFLECVQDMDHENMFWYRQDPGLGLRLIYFSYDVKMKEKGDIPEGYSVSREKKERFSLILESASTNQTSMYLCASTLGDRGYEQYFGPGTRLTVT.

V and J are TRBV6-5 and TRBJ1-6; TRBD1 aligns across 8 bases. This CDR3 is 14 amino acids long. The V gene's germline CDR1 is MNHEY and CDR2 SVGAGI. Trimming removed 6 bases from V and 10 bases from J; junction bases left unmatched: 8. The CDR3 DNA is TGTGCCAGCAGAACGGACAGGGCGAGCTCACCCCTCCACTTT. Translation gives CASRTDRASSPLHF.

The rearrangement uses TRBV7-2 and TRBJ2-7; weak D call: TRBD1 (6 bases). V was clipped by 4 bases and J by 5 bases, with 9 bases between them. Per the germline V gene, CDR1 is SGHTA and CDR2 is FQGNSA. The length of the CDR3 is 12 residues. The CDR3 reads CASSSRQDEQYF. DNA for the CDR3: TGTGCCAGCAGCTCGAGACAGGACGAGCAGTACTTC. The complete variable domain, with remaining parts taken from reference TRBV7-2 and TRBJ2-7, reads GAGVSQSPSNKVTEKGKDVELRCDPISGHTALYWYRQSLGQGLEFLIYFQGNSAPDKSGLPSDRFSAERTGGSVSTLTIQRTQQEDSAVYLCASSSRQDEQYFGPGTRLTVT.

The chain links TRBV10-2 to TRBJ2-6; 7 bases are shared with TRBD1. The germline CDR1 and CDR2 sequences are WSHSY and SAAADI. The junction had 10 bases not matched to a gene; V was cut back by 6 bases and J by 2 bases. This CDR3 is built from 17 residues. Written as DNA, the CDR3 is TGCGCCAGCAGCGCCTTGACAGGGAGCCCTGGGGCCAACGTCCTGACTTTC. Translation gives CASSALTGSPGANVLTF.

This clone has more than one count but fewer than ten. The rearrangement links TRBV7-3 to TRBJ2-7, with 9 nucleotides matching TRBD1. Losses at the gene ends were 4 bases for V and 4 bases for J; bases not matched to a gene: 8. Looked up from germline, CDR1 is SGHTA and CDR2 is FQGTGA. The CDR3 loop spans 15 amino acids. The CDR3 DNA reads as TGTGCCAGCAGCTCCACAGGGGGCGGCCTGTACGAGCAGTACTTC. It is translated as CASSSTGGGLYEQYF.

Only one count was recorded for this clone. V and J are TRBV12-3 or TRBV12-4 and TRBJ1-5; 9 bases line up with TRBD1. Losses at the gene ends were 6 bases for V and 10 bases for J; bases not matched to a gene: 7. The CDR3 runs to 13 residues. CDR3 protein: CASRDRGVEPQHF. CDR3 bases: TGTGCCAGCAGAGACAGGGGGGTGGAACCCCAGCATTTT.

V is TRBV7-9 and J is TRBJ2-5; 7 nucleotides agree with TRBD2. There are 15 residues in the CDR3. J was trimmed by 4 bases and V by 0 bases; bases with no gene match: 5. The germline CDR1 and CDR2 sequences are SEHNR and FQNEAQ (reference sequence). CDR3 region: CASSLAGGPGETQYF. CDR3 nucleotides: TGTGCCAGCAGCTTAGCGGGAGGGCCGGGAGAGACCCAGTACTTC.

The V and J genes are TRBV5-1 and TRBJ1-1; D uncertain. The CDR3 covers 12 residues. Trimming shortened V by 3 bases and J by 6 bases, and 9 bases separated the two germline ends. Germline CDR1 is SGHRS and CDR2 is YFSETQ. The CDR3 region is CASSSLGAEAFF. The CDR3 coding sequence is TGCGCCAGCAGCTCCCTTGGAGCTGAAGCTTTCTTT.

The genes are TRBV15 and TRBJ2-5; 7 bases fit TRBD2. The V segment lost 4 bases and the J segment 0 bases; nucleotides outside the gene matches: 8. Per germline, CDR1 LNHNV and CDR2 YYDKDF (reference sequence). The CDR3 consists of 16 residues. CDR3 region: CATSKGGGGYQETQYF. CDR3 in DNA: TGTGCCACCAGCAAGGGTGGCGGGGGTTACCAAGAGACCCAGTACTTC.

V and J are TRBV5-1 and TRBJ2-7; the match to TRBD2 covers 13 bases. Germline V gives CDR1 SGHRS, CDR2 YFSETQ. V lost 4 bases and J lost 4; bases outside the gene matches: 8. The CDR3 contains 16 residues. This chain's CDR3 is CASSTGLAGDLYEQYF. The CDR3 bases are TGCGCCAGCAGCACCGGACTAGCGGGAGACCTGTACGAGCAGTACTTC.

V is TRBV6-5 and J is TRBJ2-7; 11 nucleotides align to TRBD2. Germline lookup yields CDR1 MNHEY and CDR2 SVGAGI. J lost 4 bases, V lost 7 bases, and 6 bases had no gene match. The CDR3 has 14 residues. CDR3 in amino acids: CASKLAGVTYEQYF. Here the CDR3 DNA reads TGTGCCAGCAAACTAGCGGGAGTCACATACGAGCAGTACTTC.

V and J are TRBV5-1 and TRBJ1-1; 7 bases are a match to TRBD1. The V gene end was trimmed by 3 bases and the J gene end by 0 bases; junction bases not matched to a gene: 17. The CDR3 totals 19 residues. Germline V lookup: CDR1 SGHRS, CDR2 YFSETQ. CDR3 coding DNA: TGCGCCAGCAGCTCCCCCCTCAATGTGGACAGGAACATGAACACTGAAGCTTTCTTT. Its translation: CASSSPLNVDRNMNTEAFF.

The gene calls are TRBV29-1 and TRBJ1-1; D remains unclear. Trimming shortened V by 4 bases and J by 0 bases, and 9 bases separated the two germline ends. Germline CDR1 SQVTM, CDR2 ANQGSEA. The CDR3 is 13 amino acids. The CDR3: CSVVNAVNTEAFF. DNA of the CDR3: TGCAGCGTTGTGAATGCGGTGAACACTGAAGCTTTCTTT.

This clone was recorded only once. The chain links TRBV4-2 to TRBJ2-1, with 12 bases aligning to TRBD2. CDR1 and CDR2 from the germline V gene are LGHNA and YNFKEQ. The CDR3 is 17 residues long. V shed 4 bases and J 6 bases; nucleotides not matched to a gene: 10. The CDR3 region is CASSLNLAGGPGNEQFF. CDR3 bases: TGTGCCAGCAGCCTCAACCTAGCGGGAGGGCCAGGCAATGAGCAGTTCTTC.

Points on this clone: In the same sample, other DNA sequences code for this CDR3. The chain couples TRBV5-1 to TRBJ2-2; 9 nucleotides line up with TRBD2. Germline V gene lookup returns CDR1 SGHRS and CDR2 YFSETQ. The J segment lost 2 bases and the V segment lost 0 bases, leaving 2 bases of the junction unmatched. There are 16 residues in the CDR3. CDR3 in amino acids: CASSLDSGGNTGELFF. In DNA form, the CDR3 reads TGCGCCAGCAGCTTGGATAGCGGGGGTAACACCGGGGAGCTGTTTTTT.

In nucleotides, the CDR3 is TGTGCCAGCAGTTTATTGACAGGGGGCACAGATACGCAGTATTTT. As protein: CASSLLTGGTDTQYF. This chain uses TRBV27 with TRBJ2-3; 8 bases fit TRBD1. Germline-derived CDR1 and CDR2 are MNHEY and SMNVEV (reference sequence). The CDR3 is 15 amino acids. Trimming took 1 base from V and 1 from J; bases not matched to a gene: 1.

The CDR3 protein is CASSYYRGRDSPLHF. As DNA, the CDR3 is TGTGCCAGCAGTTACTATAGGGGCCGAGATTCACCCCTCCACTTT. The gene calls are TRBV6-5 and TRBJ1-6; D is perhaps TRBD1 (5 bases). This CDR3 has 15 residues. Germline values: CDR1 MNHEY, CDR2 SVGAGI. Trimming left V 1 base short and J 8 bases short, with 12 bases between.

V usage is TRBV2 and J usage is TRBJ2-1; 12 positions agree with TRBD2. CDR1 is SNHLY and CDR2 is FYNNEI in the germline V gene. CDR3 length: 17 amino acids. The V gene end was trimmed by 3 bases and the J gene end by 5 bases; junction bases not matched to a gene: 8. The CDR3 bases are TGTGCCAGCAGTGACTACCGGACTAGCGGGACAAACAATGAGCAGTTCTTC. As protein: CASSDYRTSGTNNEQFF.

The rearrangement uses TRBV6-5 and TRBJ2-1; 11 bases align to TRBD2. Germline loops: CDR1 MNHEY, CDR2 SVGAGI. V shed 5 bases, J shed 12 bases, and the junction held 6 bases outside the gene matches. CDR3 length: 13 residues. CDR3 bases: TGTGCCAGCAGTATAAATAGCGGGAGGGGGCAGTTCTTC. It specifies CASSINSGRGQFF.

The J gene is TRBJ1-2, the V gene TRBV7-2; 7 bases are a match to TRBD1. Losses at the gene ends were 1 base for V and 1 base for J; bases not matched to a gene: 3. Germline V gene sequence: CDR1 SGHTA, CDR2 FQGNSA. This CDR3 has 15 residues. The CDR3 is CASSLVQGVNYGYTF. DNA for the CDR3: TGTGCCAGCAGCTTAGTGCAGGGGGTTAACTATGGCTACACCTTC.